This entry describes one TCR beta chain. What it recognizes is unknown. TCRdb's table, derived via immunoSEQ multiplex PCR, lists solely in-frame clones and lacks some. Found here are 60,000 to 75,000 clones, 70% to 85% of them singletons; the top ten hold roughly 3.5%. Indicated time point: week 11, during vaccination. Mutant IDH1 20-mer peptide, at 300 ug, made up each vaccine dose, with topical imiquimod. The data were obtained in a study of a mutant IDH1 vaccine in newly diagnosed glioma. For the study at large: Eight vaccinations reached patients in weeks 1, 3, 5, 7, 11, 15, 19 and 23. With temozolomide cycles, or 4-6 weeks after radiotherapy alone, vaccination was started. Patients got radiotherapy, temozolomide, or both beforehand, and most got both.

The CDR3 length is 16 residues. J gave up 1 base and V 3 bases, and 5 bases lay outside the gene matches. CDR1 SEHNR and CDR2 FQNEAQ come from the germline V gene (reference sequence). V usage is TRBV7-9 and J usage is TRBJ1-1; 10 positions agree with TRBD1. Specimen: PBMCs, collected from a glioma patient whose treatment included an IDH1 peptide vaccine. This TCR derives from a man younger than 40 with glioma. The CDR3 DNA reads as TGTGCCAGCAGCTTGCGACAGGGGGCTCCGAACACTGAAGCTTTCTTT. Translating it yields CASSLRQGAPNTEAFF.